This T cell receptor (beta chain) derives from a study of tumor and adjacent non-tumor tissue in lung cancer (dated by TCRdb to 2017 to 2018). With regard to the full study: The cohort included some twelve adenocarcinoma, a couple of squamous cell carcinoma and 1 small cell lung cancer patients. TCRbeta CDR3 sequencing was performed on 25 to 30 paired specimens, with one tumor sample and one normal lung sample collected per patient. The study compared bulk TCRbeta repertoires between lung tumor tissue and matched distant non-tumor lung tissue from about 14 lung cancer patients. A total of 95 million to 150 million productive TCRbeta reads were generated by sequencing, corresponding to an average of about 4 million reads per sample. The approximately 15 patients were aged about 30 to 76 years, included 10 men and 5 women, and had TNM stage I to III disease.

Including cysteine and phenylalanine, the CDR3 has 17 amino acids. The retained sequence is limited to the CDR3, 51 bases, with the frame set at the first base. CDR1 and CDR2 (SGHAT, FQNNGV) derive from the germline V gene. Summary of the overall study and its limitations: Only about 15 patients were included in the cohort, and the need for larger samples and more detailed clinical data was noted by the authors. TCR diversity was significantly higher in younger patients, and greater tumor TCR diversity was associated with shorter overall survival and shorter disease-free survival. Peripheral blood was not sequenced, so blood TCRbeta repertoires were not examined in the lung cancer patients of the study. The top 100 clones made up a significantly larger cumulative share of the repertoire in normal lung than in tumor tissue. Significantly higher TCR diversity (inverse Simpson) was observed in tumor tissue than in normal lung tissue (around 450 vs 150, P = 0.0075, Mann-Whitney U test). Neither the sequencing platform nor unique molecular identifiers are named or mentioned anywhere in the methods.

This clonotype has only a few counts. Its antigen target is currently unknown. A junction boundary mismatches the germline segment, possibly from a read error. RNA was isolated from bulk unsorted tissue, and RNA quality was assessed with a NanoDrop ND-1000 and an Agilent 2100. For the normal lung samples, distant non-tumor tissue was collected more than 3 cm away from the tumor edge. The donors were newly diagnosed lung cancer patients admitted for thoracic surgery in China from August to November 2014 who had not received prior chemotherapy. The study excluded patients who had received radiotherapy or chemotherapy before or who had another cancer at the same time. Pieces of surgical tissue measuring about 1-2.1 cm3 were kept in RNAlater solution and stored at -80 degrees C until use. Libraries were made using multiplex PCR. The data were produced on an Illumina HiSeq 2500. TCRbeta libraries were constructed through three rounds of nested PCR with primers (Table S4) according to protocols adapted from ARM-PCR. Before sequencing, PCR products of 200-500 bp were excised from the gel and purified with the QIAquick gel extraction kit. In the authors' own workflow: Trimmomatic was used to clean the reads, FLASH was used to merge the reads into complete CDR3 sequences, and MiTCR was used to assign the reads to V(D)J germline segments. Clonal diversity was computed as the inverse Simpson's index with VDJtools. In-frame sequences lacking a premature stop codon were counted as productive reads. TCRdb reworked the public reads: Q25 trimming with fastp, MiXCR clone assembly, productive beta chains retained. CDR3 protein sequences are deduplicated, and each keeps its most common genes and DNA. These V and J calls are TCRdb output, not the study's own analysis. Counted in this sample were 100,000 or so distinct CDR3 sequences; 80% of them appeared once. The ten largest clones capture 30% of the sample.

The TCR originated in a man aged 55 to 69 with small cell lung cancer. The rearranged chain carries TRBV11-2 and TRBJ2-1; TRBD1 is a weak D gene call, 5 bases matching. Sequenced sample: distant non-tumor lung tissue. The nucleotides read TGTGCCAGCAGCTTAGTGACAGCCCAGATCTCCTACAACGAGCATTTCTTC. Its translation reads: CASSLVTAQISYNEHFF. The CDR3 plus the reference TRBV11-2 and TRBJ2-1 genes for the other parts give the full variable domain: EAGVAQSPRYKIIEKRQSVAFWCNPISGHATLYWYQQILGQGPKLLIQFQNNGVVDDSQLPKDRFSAERLKGVDSTLKIQPAKLEDSAVYLCASSLVTAQISYNEHFFGPGTRLTVL.